What follows are 8 T cell receptor beta chains derived from one specimen sequenced in a study of long-term antiretroviral therapy in people with HIV. Survey level was the resolution at which the v3.0 immunoSEQ assay ran. Here immunoSEQ multiplex PCR was the method, and the copy in TCRdb shows in-frame clones only, minus some. The sample holds some 48,000 clones, around 84% seen once. The material sequenced was unsorted PBMCs, taken 0.8 years after starting antiretroviral therapy. The source of these receptors is a woman aged 18 to 35 with HIV.

The chain uses TRBV9 and TRBJ1-2, with TRBD1 matching over 9 bases. The trim removed 1 base at V and 7 bases at J, leaving 8 bases unmatched. Germline V CDR1 and CDR2: SGDLS, YYNGEE. This CDR3 spans 15 amino acids. CDR3 protein: CASSVRGTGRSGYTF. In DNA, the CDR3 is TGTGCCAGCAGCGTAAGGGGGACAGGGAGGAGTGGCTACACCTTC.

This clone came up a few times. The chain recombines TRBV14 with TRBJ2-7, with D possibly TRBD2 on 5 matching bases. Trimming cost V 4 bases and J 3 bases, with 7 bases left between them. The CDR3 is 12 residues long. The germline V gene encodes CDR1 SGHDN and CDR2 FVKESK. The CDR3 reads CASSPRDYEQYF. The CDR3 DNA sequence: TGTGCCAGCAGCCCCCGGGACTACGAGCAGTACTTC.

The rearrangement uses TRBV5-4 and TRBJ2-7; the match to TRBD2 covers 8 bases. Germline assignment: CDR1 SGHNT and CDR2 YYREEE (reference sequence). The CDR3 runs 14 residues. V lost 3 bases, J lost 3 bases, and 5 bases stayed unmatched. Written as DNA, the CDR3 is TGTGCCAGCAGCTGGGGGACTAGTAACTACGAGCAGTACTTC. This translates into CASSWGTSNYEQYF.

This clone came up a few times. The V and J genes are TRBV11-3 and TRBJ2-7; TRBD2 aligns across 7 bases. Germline trimming cut 8 bases from V and 7 bases from J; bases unmatched to any gene: 11. Per germline, CDR1 SGHNT and CDR2 YENEEA. The CDR3 is 13 amino acids. This CDR3 reads CASSRGRPQEQYF. DNA for the CDR3: TGTGCCAGCTCGCGCGGGAGACCTCAGGAGCAGTACTTC.

The V and J genes are TRBV6-1 and TRBJ1-5; D uncertain. Looked up from germline, CDR1 is MNHNS and CDR2 is SASEGT. The V end was cut by 0 bases, the J end by 6 bases, with 6 bases between. The CDR3 totals 13 residues. The CDR3 loop is CASSEARGQPQHF. In DNA form, the CDR3 reads TGTGCCAGCAGTGAAGCTCGTGGTCAGCCCCAGCATTTT.

V is TRBV9 and J is TRBJ2-3, with D uncertain. V was trimmed by 0 bases and J by 1 base, leaving 6 bases between them. Germline CDR1 SGDLS, CDR2 YYNGEE. The CDR3 is made up of 14 amino acids. The CDR3 reads CASSVGMGTDTQYF. In DNA form, the CDR3 reads TGTGCCAGCAGCGTAGGAATGGGCACAGATACGCAGTATTTT.

The rearrangement uses TRBV28 and TRBJ2-7; no definite D call. In germline, CDR1 is MDHEN, CDR2 SYDVKM. CDR3 size: 13 residues. The V end lost 6 bases, the J end lost 0 bases, and 9 bases lay between the germline ends. CDR3 sequence (DNA): TGTGCCAGCAGCTCCCCTCACTCCTACGAGCAGTACTTC. Its protein is CASSSPHSYEQYF.

The gene calls are TRBV5-6 and TRBJ2-7; 9 nucleotides align to TRBD2. The CDR3 is 14 amino acids. Germline CDR1 is SGHDT and CDR2 is YYEEEE. With 0 bases clipped from V and 3 bases from J, the junction kept 1 base outside the gene matches. CDR3: CASSLGTSVYEQYF. The CDR3 nucleotides are TGTGCCAGCAGCTTGGGGACTAGCGTCTACGAGCAGTACTTC.